The source of this T cell receptor beta chain is a study of CD8 T cells in ankylosing spondylitis. The CDR3 runs 16 residues. CDR1 is DFQATT and CDR2 is SNEGSKA in the germline V gene (reference sequence). Trimming at V came to 5 bases and at J to 3 bases, leaving 10 bases not matched to a gene. This clonotype was counted only a few times. Its antigen remains unknown. The study, taken as a whole, reports: Disease-linked clones reportedly showed significant enrichment in matched ankylosing spondylitis synovial fluid. A TCR beta motif made of several highly homologous variants seemed typical of ankylosing spondylitis blood. CD8+ by phenotype, disease-linked clones were relatively rare in peripheral blood. Earlier authors reported some of these motif variants in reactive arthritis synovial fluid and blood.

Quantitative barcoded 5'-RACE was used to prepare TCR beta libraries. TCRdb independently ran MiXCR on the 5' RACE reads; one entry per CDR3 protein. Of some 840,000 distinct CDR3 sequences listed, 10% to 15% are singletons. The TCR originated in a male donor with ankylosing spondylitis. Sequenced material: blood, either unsorted or a sorted T cell fraction (not recorded which). This rearrangement joins TRBV20-1 to TRBJ1-5; 10 bases align to TRBD1. CDR3 DNA: TGCAGTGCTCCTGGACAGGGGGGGGACCTCAATCAGCCCCAGCATTTT. Its protein is CSAPGQGGDLNQPQHF.